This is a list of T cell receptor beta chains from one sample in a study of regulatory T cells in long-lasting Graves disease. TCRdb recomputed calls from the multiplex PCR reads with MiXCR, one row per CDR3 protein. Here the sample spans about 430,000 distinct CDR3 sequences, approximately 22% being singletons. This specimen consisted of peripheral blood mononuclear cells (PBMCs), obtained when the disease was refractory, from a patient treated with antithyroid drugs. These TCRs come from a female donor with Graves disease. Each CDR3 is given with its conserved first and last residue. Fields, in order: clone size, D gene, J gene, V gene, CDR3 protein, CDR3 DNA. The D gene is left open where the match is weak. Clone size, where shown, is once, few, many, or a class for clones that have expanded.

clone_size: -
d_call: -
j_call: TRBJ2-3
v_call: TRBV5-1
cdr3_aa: CASSLGDLFTDTQYF
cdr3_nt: TGCGCCAGCAGCTTGGGGGACTTATTCACAGATACGCAGTATTTT

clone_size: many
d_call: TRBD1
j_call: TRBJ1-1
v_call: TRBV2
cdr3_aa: CASRRTGIAEAFF
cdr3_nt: TGTGCCAGCAGAAGGACAGGGATTGCTGAAGCTTTCTTT

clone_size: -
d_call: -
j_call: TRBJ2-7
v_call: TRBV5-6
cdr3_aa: CASSQLLASYEQYF
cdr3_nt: TGTGCCAGCAGCCAACTTCTGGCCTCCTACGAGCAGTACTTC

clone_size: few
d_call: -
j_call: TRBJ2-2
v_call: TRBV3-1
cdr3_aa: CASSQWSGELFF
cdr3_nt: TGTGCCAGCAGCCAATGGTCCGGGGAGCTGTTTTTT

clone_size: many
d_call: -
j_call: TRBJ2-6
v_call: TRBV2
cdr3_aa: CASSEGAYMISGANVLTF
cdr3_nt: TGTGCCAGCAGTGAAGGGGCTTACATGATCTCTGGGGCCAACGTCCTGACTTTC

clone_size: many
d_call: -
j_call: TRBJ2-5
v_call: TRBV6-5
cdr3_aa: CASSYFGAQETQYF
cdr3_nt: TGTGCCAGCAGTTACTTCGGGGCCCAAGAGACCCAGTACTTC

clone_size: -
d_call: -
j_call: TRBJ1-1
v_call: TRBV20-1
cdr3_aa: CSARDERAVKGFF
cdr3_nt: TGCAGTGCTAGAGATGAGCGGGCGGTAAAGGGGTTCTTT

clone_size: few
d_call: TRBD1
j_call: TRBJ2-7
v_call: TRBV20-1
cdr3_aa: CSAYGTGDTQNLYEQYF
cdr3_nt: TGCAGTGCCTACGGGACAGGGGATACCCAAAACCTCTACGAGCAGTACTTC

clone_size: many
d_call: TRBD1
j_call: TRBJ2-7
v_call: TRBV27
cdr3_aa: CASSLSGTGVSYEQYF
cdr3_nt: TGTGCCAGCAGTTTATCCGGGACAGGGGTTTCCTACGAGCAGTACTTC

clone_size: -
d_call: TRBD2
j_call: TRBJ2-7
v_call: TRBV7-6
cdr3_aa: CASSSRTSGRQQYF
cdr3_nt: TGTGCCAGCAGCTCTAGGACTAGCGGGAGACAACAGTACTTC

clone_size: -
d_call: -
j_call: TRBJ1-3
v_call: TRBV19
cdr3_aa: CAAGPTIYSSGNTIYF
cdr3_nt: TGTGCCGCGGGACCGACCATATATTCCTCTGGAAACACCATATATTTT

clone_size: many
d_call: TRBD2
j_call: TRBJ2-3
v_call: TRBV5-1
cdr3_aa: CASSPGGSTDTQYF
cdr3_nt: TGCGCCAGCAGCCCCGGGGGGAGCACAGATACGCAGTATTTT

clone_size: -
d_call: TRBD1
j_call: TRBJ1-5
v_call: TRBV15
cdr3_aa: CATSPRQGHQPQHF
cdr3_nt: TGTGCCACCAGCCCCCGACAGGGGCATCAGCCCCAGCATTTT

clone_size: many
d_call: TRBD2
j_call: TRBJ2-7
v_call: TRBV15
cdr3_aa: CATSSGTLSGSGYEQYF
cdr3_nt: TGTGCCACCAGCAGTGGGACACTTAGCGGGAGCGGCTACGAGCAGTACTTC

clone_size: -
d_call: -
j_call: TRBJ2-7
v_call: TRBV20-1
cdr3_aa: CSTPGRKAYEQYF
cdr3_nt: TGCAGCACACCGGGACGGAAAGCCTACGAGCAGTACTTC

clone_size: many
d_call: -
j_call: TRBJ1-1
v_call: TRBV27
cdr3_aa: CASSLLRTADAFF
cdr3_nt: TGTGCCAGCAGTTTACTGAGGACGGCTGATGCTTTCTTT

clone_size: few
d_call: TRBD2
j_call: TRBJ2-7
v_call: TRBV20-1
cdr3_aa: CSARDGLAFSYEQYF
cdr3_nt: TGCAGTGCTAGAGATGGACTAGCTTTCTCCTACGAGCAGTACTTC

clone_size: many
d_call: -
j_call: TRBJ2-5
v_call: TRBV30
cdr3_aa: CAWRGGGETQYF
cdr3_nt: TGTGCCTGGAGAGGGGGAGGAGAGACCCAGTACTTC

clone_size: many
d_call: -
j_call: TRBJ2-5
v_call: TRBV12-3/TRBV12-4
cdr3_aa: CASRKSGKTGNQETQYF
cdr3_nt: TGTGCCAGCAGAAAGAGCGGGAAGACAGGGAATCAAGAGACCCAGTACTTC

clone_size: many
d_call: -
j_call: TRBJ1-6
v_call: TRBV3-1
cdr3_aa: CASSQGGVESPLHF
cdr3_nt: TGTGCCAGCAGCCAAGGGGGCGTTGAGTCACCCCTCCACTTT

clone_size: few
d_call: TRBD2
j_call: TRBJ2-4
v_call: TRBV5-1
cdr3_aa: CASSLGLAENIQYF
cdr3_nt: TGCGCCAGCAGCTTGGGACTAGCGGAAAACATTCAGTACTTC

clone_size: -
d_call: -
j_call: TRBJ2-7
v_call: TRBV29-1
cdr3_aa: CSVALRANSYEQYF
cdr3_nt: TGCAGCGTTGCTCTTAGGGCTAACTCCTACGAGCAGTACTTC

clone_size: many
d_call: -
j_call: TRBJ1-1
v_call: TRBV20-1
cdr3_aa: CSAADSRDTEAFF
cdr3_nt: TGCAGTGCCGCCGACAGTAGGGACACTGAAGCTTTCTTT

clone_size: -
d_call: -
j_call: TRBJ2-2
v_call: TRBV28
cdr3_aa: CASSATLDTGELFF
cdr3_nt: TGTGCCAGCAGTGCCACTTTGGACACCGGGGAGCTGTTTTTT

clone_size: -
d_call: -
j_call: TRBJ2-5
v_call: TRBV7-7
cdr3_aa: CASSAEVGPEGETQYF
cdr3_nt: TGTGCTAGCAGCGCAGAGGTTGGACCGGAGGGGGAGACCCAGTACTTC

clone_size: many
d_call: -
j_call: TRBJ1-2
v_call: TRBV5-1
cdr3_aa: CASSLDTFYGYTF
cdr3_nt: TGCGCCAGCAGCTTGGACACCTTCTATGGCTACACCTTC

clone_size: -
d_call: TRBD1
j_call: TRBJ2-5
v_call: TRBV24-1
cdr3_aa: CATSDFGTGDQETQYF
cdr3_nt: TGTGCCACCAGTGATTTCGGGACAGGGGACCAAGAGACCCAGTACTTC

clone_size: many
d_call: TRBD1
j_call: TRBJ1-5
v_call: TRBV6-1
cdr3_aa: CASSGRGLGNQPQHF
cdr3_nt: TGTGCCAGCAGTGGCAGGGGGCTTGGCAATCAGCCCCAGCATTTT

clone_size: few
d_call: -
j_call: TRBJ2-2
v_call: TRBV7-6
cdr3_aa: CASSPRDRPNGELFF
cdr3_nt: TGTGCCAGCAGCCCTCGGGACCGTCCCAACGGGGAGCTGTTTTTT

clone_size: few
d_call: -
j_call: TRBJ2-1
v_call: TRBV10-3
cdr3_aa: CAISVSGSYNEQFF
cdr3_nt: TGTGCCATCAGTGTCTCAGGTTCCTACAATGAGCAGTTCTTC

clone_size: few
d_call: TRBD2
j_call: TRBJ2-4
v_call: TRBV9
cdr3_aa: CASSSPGLALVKNIQYF
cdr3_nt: TGTGCCAGCAGCTCTCCAGGACTAGCGTTGGTCAAAAACATTCAGTACTTC